This TCR beta chain was captured in a study of beta chain features in type 1 diabetes. The CDR3 contains 18 residues. The germline V gene encodes CDR1 KGHSH and CDR2 LQKENI. Germline trimming cut 3 bases from V and 2 bases from J; bases unmatched to any gene: 12. Based on CD45RO/CCR7/CD25/CD127/CD95/CD27, CD4+ regulatory, stem cell-like memory, naive and central memory cells were sorted. Turning to this clone: Its antigen is not known.

Expressed TCRB transcripts were sequenced after all isolated RNA was converted to cDNA. Generated by immunoSEQ multiplex PCR, the TCRdb table keeps only in-frame clones and is missing some. The sample lists around 44,000 clones, about 51% occurring once. Study outcomes and limitations: There was no resolution here of whether HLA type influences TCRB rearrangement.

The material sequenced was Tregs from blood. The clonotype was recovered from a woman under 30 in good health. The rearrangement joins TRBV18 to TRBJ1-5, with 8 bases identical to TRBD1. The CDR3, as DNA: TGTGCCAGCTCACCCCCAGGGGGCGGGGGATATGGCAATCAGCCCCAGCATTTT. As protein: CASSPPGGGGYGNQPQHF. Combining the CDR3 with reference TRBV18 and TRBJ1-5 gives the whole variable domain NAGVMQNPRHLVRRRGQEARLRCSPMKGHSHVYWYRQLPEEGLKFMVYLQKENIIDESGMPKERFSAEFPKEGPSILRIQQVVRGDSAAYFCASSPPGGGGYGNQPQHFGDGTRLSIL.